The source of this T cell receptor (beta chain) is a study of T cell repertoires in cytomegalovirus infection. TCRdb itself ran the reads through MiXCR, one entry per CDR3 protein. Of 800,000 to 950,000 distinct CDR3 sequences listed, about 30% are singletons. Of note for this clonotype: Its antigen is unknown.

In germline, CDR1 is SGHVS, CDR2 FNYEAQ. Trimming left V 0 bases short and J 2 bases short, with 8 bases between. This CDR3 spans 15 amino acids. The sample was cultured CD8+ T cells from PBMCs, taken from culture after CMV antigen stimulation. V usage is TRBV7-6 and J usage is TRBJ1-3, with D hard to call. The clonotype was recovered from a human donor in good health (CMV status not recorded). Some clones in this sample may be carry-over from other donors' samples. CDR3 bases: TGTGCCAGCAGCTTAGCTTACAAAACTGGAAACACCATATATTTT. It encodes CASSLAYKTGNTIYF.